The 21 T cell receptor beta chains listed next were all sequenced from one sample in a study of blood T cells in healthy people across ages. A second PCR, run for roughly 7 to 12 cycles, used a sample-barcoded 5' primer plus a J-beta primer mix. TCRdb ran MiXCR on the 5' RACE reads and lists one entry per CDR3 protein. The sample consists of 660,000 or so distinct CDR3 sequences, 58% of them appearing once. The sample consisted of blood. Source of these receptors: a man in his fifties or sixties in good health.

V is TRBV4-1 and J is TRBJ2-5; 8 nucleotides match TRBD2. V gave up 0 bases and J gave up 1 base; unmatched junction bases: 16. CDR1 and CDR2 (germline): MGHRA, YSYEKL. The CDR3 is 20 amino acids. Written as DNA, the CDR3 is TGCGCCAGCAGCCAAGATCTTGTGACGGCGGGGGGCATATTCCAAGAGACCCAGTACTTC. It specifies CASSQDLVTAGGIFQETQYF.

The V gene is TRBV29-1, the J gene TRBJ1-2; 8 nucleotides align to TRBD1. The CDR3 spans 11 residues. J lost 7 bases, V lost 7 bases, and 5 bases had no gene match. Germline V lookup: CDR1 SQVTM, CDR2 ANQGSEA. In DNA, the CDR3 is TGCAGCGCCTGGACAGGGTTTGGCTACACCTTC. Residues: CSAWTGFGYTF.

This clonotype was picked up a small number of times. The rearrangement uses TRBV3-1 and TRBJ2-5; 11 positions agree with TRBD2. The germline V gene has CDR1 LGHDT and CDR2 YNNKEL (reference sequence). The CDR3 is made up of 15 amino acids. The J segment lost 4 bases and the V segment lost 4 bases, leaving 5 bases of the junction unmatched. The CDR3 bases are TGTGCCAGCAGCCGTATAGCGGGGGGGCCAGAGACCCAGTACTTC. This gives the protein CASSRIAGGPETQYF.

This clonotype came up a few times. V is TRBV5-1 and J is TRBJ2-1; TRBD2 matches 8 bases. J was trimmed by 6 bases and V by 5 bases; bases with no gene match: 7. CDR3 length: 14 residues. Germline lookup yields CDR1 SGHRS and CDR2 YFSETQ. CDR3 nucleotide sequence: TGCGCCAGCAGTGGCGGGGGGTCCGGCAATGAGCAGTTCTTC. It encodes CASSGGGSGNEQFF. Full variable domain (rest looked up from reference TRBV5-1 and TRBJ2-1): KAGVTQTPRYLIKTRGQQVTLSCSPISGHRSVSWYQQTPGQGLQFLFEYFSETQRNKGNFPGRFSGRQFSNSRSEMNVSTLELGDSALYLCASSGGGSGNEQFFGPGTRLTVL.

The CDR3 protein is CASSSPRGDQETQYF. CDR3 sequence (DNA): TGTGCCAGCAGCTCCCCGAGGGGAGACCAAGAGACCCAGTACTTC. The chain carries TRBV7-6 and TRBJ2-5; D could derive from TRBD1 or TRBD2 (5 bases each). This CDR3 contains 15 residues. The V gene's germline CDR1 is SGHVS and CDR2 FNYEAQ. Trimming took off 4 bases at V and 0 bases at J, with 12 bases between the two ends.

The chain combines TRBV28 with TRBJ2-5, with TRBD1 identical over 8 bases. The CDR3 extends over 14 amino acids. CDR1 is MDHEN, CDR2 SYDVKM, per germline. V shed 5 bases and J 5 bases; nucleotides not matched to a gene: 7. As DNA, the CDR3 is TGTGCCAGCAGTGTACAGGGGGGCGCCGAGACCCAGTACTTC. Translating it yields CASSVQGGAETQYF.

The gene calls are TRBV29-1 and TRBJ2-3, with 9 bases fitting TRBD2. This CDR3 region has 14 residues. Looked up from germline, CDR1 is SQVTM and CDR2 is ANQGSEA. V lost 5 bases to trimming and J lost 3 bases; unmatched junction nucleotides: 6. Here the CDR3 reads CSVSLAGGTDTQYF. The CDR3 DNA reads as TGCAGCGTTTCTCTCGCGGGGGGGACAGATACGCAGTATTTT.

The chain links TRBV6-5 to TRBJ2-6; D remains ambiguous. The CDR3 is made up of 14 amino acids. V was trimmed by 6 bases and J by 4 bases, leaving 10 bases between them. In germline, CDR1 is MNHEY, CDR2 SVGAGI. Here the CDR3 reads CASRVSTGANVLTF. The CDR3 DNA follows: TGTGCCAGCAGGGTCTCGACCGGGGCCAACGTCCTGACTTTC.

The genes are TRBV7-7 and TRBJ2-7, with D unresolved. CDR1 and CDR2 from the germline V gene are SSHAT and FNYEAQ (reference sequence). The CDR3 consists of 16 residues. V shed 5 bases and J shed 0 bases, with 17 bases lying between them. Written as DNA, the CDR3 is TGTGCCAGCAGCGTCCCCCGCAGAGCCCTCTCCTACGAGCAGTACTTC. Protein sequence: CASSVPRRALSYEQYF. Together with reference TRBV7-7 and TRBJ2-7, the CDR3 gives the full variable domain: GAGVSQSPRYKVTKRGQDVTLRCDPISSHATLYWYQQALGQGPEFLTYFNYEAQPDKSGLPSDRFSAERPEGSISTLTIQRTEQRDSAMYRCASSVPRRALSYEQYFGPGTRLTVT.

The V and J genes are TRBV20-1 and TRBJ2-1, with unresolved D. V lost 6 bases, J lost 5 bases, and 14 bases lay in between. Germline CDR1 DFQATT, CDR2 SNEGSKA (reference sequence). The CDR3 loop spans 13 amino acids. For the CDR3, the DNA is TGCAGTGCCCTATTCAGGCTCAACAATGAGCAGTTCTTC. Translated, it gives CSALFRLNNEQFF.

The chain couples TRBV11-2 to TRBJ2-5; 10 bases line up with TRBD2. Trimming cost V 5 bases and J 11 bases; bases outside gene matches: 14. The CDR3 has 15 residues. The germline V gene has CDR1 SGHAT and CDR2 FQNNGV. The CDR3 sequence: CASSPGLAPQNEQYF. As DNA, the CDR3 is TGTGCCAGCAGCCCGGGACTAGCGCCTCAAAATGAGCAGTACTTC.

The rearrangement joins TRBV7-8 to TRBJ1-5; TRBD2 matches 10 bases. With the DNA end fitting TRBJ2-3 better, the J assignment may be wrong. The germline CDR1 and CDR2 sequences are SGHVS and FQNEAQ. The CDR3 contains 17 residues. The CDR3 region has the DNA TGTGCCAGCAGCCGTAGCGGGGGGCCTTCTAGCACAGATACGCAGTATTTT. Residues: CASSRSGGPSSTDTQYF.

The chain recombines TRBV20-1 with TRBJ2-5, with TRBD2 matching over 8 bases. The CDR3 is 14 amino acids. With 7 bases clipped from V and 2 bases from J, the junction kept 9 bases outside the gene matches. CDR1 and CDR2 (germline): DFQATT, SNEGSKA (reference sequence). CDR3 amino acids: CSVPIAGRQETQYF. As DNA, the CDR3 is TGCAGTGTCCCGATAGCGGGGAGGCAAGAGACCCAGTACTTC.

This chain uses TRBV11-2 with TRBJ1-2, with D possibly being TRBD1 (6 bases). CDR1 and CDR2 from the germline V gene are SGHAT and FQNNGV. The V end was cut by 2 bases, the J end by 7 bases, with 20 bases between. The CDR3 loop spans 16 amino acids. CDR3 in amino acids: CASSLNGVGWTVGYTF. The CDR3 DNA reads TGTGCCAGCAGCTTAAATGGGGTTGGCTGGACAGTTGGCTACACCTTC.

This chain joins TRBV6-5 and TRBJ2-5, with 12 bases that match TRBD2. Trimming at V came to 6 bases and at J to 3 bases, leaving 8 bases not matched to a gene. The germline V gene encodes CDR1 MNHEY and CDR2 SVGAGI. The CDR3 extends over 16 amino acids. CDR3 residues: CASRPLAGGNKETQYF. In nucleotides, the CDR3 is TGTGCCAGCAGGCCCCTAGCGGGGGGGAATAAAGAGACCCAGTACTTC.

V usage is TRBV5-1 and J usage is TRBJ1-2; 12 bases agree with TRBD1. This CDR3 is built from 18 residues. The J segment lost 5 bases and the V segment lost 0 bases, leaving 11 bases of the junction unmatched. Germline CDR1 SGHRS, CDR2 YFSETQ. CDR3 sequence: CASSLVPPGQGAGYGYTF. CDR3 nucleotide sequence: TGCGCCAGCAGCTTGGTACCCCCGGGACAGGGGGCAGGGTATGGCTACACCTTC.

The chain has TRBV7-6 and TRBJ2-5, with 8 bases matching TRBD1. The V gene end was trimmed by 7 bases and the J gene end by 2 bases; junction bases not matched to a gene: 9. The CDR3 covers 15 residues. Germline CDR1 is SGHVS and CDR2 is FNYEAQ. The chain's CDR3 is CASTPGQVIQETQYF. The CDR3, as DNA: TGTGCCAGCACCCCGGGACAGGTTATTCAAGAGACCCAGTACTTC.

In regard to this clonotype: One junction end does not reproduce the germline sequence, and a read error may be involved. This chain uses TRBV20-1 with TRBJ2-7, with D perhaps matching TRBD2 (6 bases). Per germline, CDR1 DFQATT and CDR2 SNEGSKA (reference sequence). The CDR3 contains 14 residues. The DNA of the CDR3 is TGCAGTGCTAGCCCTCCTGGGATAGCGGTCGAGCAGTACTTT. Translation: CSASPPGIAVEQYF.

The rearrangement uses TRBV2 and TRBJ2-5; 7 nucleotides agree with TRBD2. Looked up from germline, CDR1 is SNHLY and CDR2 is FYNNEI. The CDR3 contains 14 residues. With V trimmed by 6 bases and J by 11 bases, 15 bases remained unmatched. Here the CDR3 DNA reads TGTGCCAGCAGCCGTAGCGGGTCCTACAATGAGCAGTACTTC. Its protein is CASSRSGSYNEQYF.

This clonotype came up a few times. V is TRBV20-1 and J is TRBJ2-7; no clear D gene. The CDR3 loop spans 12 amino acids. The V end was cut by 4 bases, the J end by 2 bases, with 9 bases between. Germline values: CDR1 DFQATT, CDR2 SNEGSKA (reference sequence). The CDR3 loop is CSATHGTYEQYF. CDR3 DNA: TGCAGTGCTACGCACGGCACCTACGAGCAGTACTTC.

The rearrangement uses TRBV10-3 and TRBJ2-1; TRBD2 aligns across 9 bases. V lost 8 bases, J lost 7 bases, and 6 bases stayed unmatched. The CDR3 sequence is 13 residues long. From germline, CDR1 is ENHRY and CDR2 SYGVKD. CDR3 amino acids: CAIGAGGPNEQFF. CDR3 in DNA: TGTGCCATCGGGGCGGGGGGGCCGAATGAGCAGTTCTTC.